Each of the 6 T cell receptor beta chains below was sequenced from the same sample in a study of cytomegalovirus exposure and HLA in healthy donors. With 60 Vbeta and 13 Jbeta primers, the PCR was carried out. Measured with immunoSEQ multiplex PCR; TCRdb has only the in-frame clones, and not every one. The profile shows around 160,000 clones, 60% to 80% of them singletons. The material sequenced was PBMCs. All receptors derive from a woman aged 35 to 49 in good health and CMV-seropositive.

The V and J genes are TRBV27 and TRBJ2-5, with TRBD1 identical over 8 bases. The J call may be in error: the DNA end matches TRBJ2-7 better. The length of the CDR3 is 15 residues. Germline V gene sequence: CDR1 MNHEY, CDR2 SMNVEV (reference sequence). This CDR3 reads CASRIGQGTFYEQYF. The DNA for the CDR3 is TGTGCCAGCAGAATCGGACAGGGTACATTCTACGAGCAGTACTTC.

The J gene is TRBJ1-6, the V gene TRBV12-1. TRBV12-1 is noted as a pseudogene. This CDR3 spans 21 amino acids. The CDR3 nucleotides are TGTGCCAGCACCTCCTCTTCCCGGGGTCCCTCATATAAGGCCTATAATTCACCCCTCCACTTT. Translated: CASTSSSRGPSYKAYNSPLHF.

J is TRBJ1-4 and V is TRBV6-5; TRBD1 aligns across 8 bases. The CDR3 is 15 amino acids. Looked up from germline, CDR1 is MNHEY and CDR2 is SVGAGI. The V gene end was trimmed by 6 bases and the J gene end by 5 bases; junction bases not matched to a gene: 8. The CDR3 spells CASRSPGQANEKLFF. For the CDR3, the DNA is TGTGCCAGCAGGTCTCCGGGACAGGCAAATGAAAAACTGTTTTTT.

The chain recombines TRBV27 with TRBJ2-7; D unresolved. V shed 6 bases and J shed 3 bases, with 12 bases lying between them. The CDR3 length is 13 residues. Germline CDR1 MNHEY, CDR2 SMNVEV (reference sequence). The CDR3 spells CASRQGNYYEQYF. CDR3 in DNA: TGTGCCAGCAGGCAAGGTAACTACTACGAGCAGTACTTC.

The gene calls are TRBV7-2 and TRBJ2-3, with 8 positions matching TRBD2. V gave up 1 base and J gave up 9 bases; unmatched junction bases: 6. Germline V gives CDR1 SGHTA, CDR2 FQGNSA. The CDR3 covers 14 residues. DNA for the CDR3: TGTGCCAGCAGCTTAGTCGGGGGGGAGGAGACGCAGTATTTT. It is translated as CASSLVGGEETQYF.

J is TRBJ1-2 and V is TRBV2; no reliable D call. Trimming cost V 6 bases and J 2 bases, with 13 bases left between them. In germline, CDR1 is SNHLY, CDR2 FYNNEI. The CDR3 is 14 amino acids. CDR3 in amino acids: CASSATDGNYGYTF. CDR3 in DNA: TGTGCCAGCAGCGCCACCGACGGGAACTATGGCTACACCTTC. The full variable domain, in which reference TRBV2 and TRBJ1-2 provide the parts outside the CDR3, is EPEVTQTPSHQVTQMGQEVILRCVPISNHLYFYWYRQILGQKVEFLVSFYNNEISEKSEIFDDQFSVERPDGSNFTLKIRSTKLEDSAMYFCASSATDGNYGYTFGSGTRLTVV.